The rows below give T cell receptor beta chains drawn from one sample of a study of vaccination effects on CD4 cells after COVID-19. Their cognate antigens are unknown. TCRdb keeps only in-frame clones here, not all; method: immunoSEQ multiplex PCR. The data contain 25,000 to 30,000 clones, more than 60% of them seen just once; the ten biggest clones take up roughly a tenth. The starting material was CD4+ T cells from PBMCs cultured with HCoV-NL63 spike peptides, obtained after COVID-19 vaccination. These receptors all stem from a human donor who received a COVID-19 vaccine. The CDR3 runs from the conserved cysteine through the conserved F or W. D genes are given only for firm matches.

>-|TRBJ1-2|TRBV30
CAWRNRVF
>-|TRBJ2-4|TRBV18
CASSPSVPDLAKNIQYF
>TRBD1|TRBJ1-2|TRBV10-1
CVSSADRSYGYTF
>-|TRBJ2-5|TRBV7-2
CASSPRLSGQQETQYF
>-|TRBJ1-4|TRBV5-1
CASSETNGPNEKLFF
>-|TRBJ1-1|TRBV7-8
CASSLTELTFTEAFF
>TRBD2|TRBJ2-1|TRBV3-1/TRBV3-2
CASSQDAASGYNEQFF
>-|TRBJ2-5|TRBV30
CAWSSGETQYF
>TRBD2|TRBJ2-3|TRBV2
CASSEVGPGLAGADTQYF
>TRBD2|TRBJ2-1|TRBV5-1
CASTLAGGSYNEQFF
>-|TRBJ2-2|TRBV19
CASRVTSAFANTGELFF